Reported below is one T cell receptor beta chain. The target antigen is unknown. Assay: immunoSEQ multiplex PCR; the TCRdb copy retains only in-frame clones and omits some. Seen here are 60,000 or so clones, about 80% observed once, and the top ten hold roughly 4%. The entry originates in a study of radiotherapy plus CTLA-4 blockade in lung cancer. Background on the study: Among all patients, around 18% showed objective responses, while about 30% had disease control.

Focal radiation with ipilimumab CTLA-4 blockade was given to patients with chemo-refractory metastatic non-small-cell lung cancer. General study findings and limits: Early shifts in blood T cell clones, with interferon-beta, reportedly predicted response best. Blood saw expansion of tumor-derived TCR clones after radiotherapy plus ipilimumab.

This CDR3 spans 16 amino acids. Germline values: CDR1 MGHRA, CDR2 YSYEKL. V was shortened by 0 bases and J by 1 base, with 12 bases between the two germline ends. The sample was peripheral blood, taken from a patient treated with radiotherapy plus ipilimumab. The chain links TRBV4-1 to TRBJ1-1, with a weak D call TRBD1 (6 bases). The sequence was obtained from a human donor with non-small cell lung cancer who had a partial response to radiotherapy plus ipilimumab. The CDR3 bases are TGCGCCAGCAGCCAAGATCTGGGGGGGGCGAACACTGAAGCTTTCTTT. Amino acids: CASSQDLGGANTEAFF.